The rows below give T cell receptor beta chains drawn from one sample of a study of blood T cell repertoires in COVID-19. Clones were sequenced by immunoSEQ multiplex PCR, and TCRdb holds only the in-frame ones, with some missing. The data show over 250,000 clones, approximately 86% seen once. Sequenced: peripheral blood. These receptors all come from a woman aged 65 to 85 with COVID-19, enrolled during active disease. CDR3s leave out the opening cysteine and the closing phenylalanine or tryptophan. Each record gives: CDR3 protein, V gene, D gene. The D gene is left open where the match is weak.

cdr3_aa: ASSFRGAGGHYNEQF
v_call: TRBV7-8
d_call: TRBD2

cdr3_aa: ASSLVPDRVTTGELF
v_call: TRBV5-1
d_call: TRBD1

cdr3_aa: ASSWGLAVFYNEQF
v_call: TRBV19
d_call: TRBD2

cdr3_aa: ASSLETRGGYT
v_call: TRBV12-3/TRBV12-4
d_call: NA

cdr3_aa: ASIPGGGDGTEAF
v_call: TRBV6-2/TRBV6-3
d_call: NA

cdr3_aa: ASSSPTSGGTYEQY
v_call: TRBV7-2
d_call: TRBD2

cdr3_aa: ASSDLAGRGTEAF
v_call: TRBV25-1
d_call: NA

cdr3_aa: ASSLVRTGGDTQY
v_call: TRBV13
d_call: NA

cdr3_aa: ASSYNKYGYT
v_call: TRBV6-6
d_call: NA

cdr3_aa: ASGLGQGRAF
v_call: TRBV12-5
d_call: TRBD1

cdr3_aa: ASSPWERALGQQNTEAF
v_call: TRBV9
d_call: NA

cdr3_aa: ASSLSPGETQY
v_call: TRBV12-3/TRBV12-4
d_call: NA

cdr3_aa: ASSKETTGSGEQF
v_call: TRBV21-1
d_call: NA

cdr3_aa: ASSLVGDYGYT
v_call: TRBV11-2
d_call: NA

cdr3_aa: ASSFSSDIAREEQF
v_call: TRBV12-1
d_call: NA

cdr3_aa: ASSGGYGYT
v_call: TRBV18
d_call: NA

cdr3_aa: ASSPLRNTEAF
v_call: TRBV12-3/TRBV12-4
d_call: NA

cdr3_aa: ASSLRVPGQGYQPQH
v_call: TRBV21-1
d_call: NA

cdr3_aa: ASSQDQVAGELF
v_call: TRBV4-1
d_call: NA

cdr3_aa: ASSPPSAGGPLEQF
v_call: TRBV18
d_call: TRBD1

cdr3_aa: ASSGTGALAKNIQY
v_call: TRBV11-2
d_call: TRBD1

cdr3_aa: ASSSFGGADTQY
v_call: TRBV6-5
d_call: TRBD2